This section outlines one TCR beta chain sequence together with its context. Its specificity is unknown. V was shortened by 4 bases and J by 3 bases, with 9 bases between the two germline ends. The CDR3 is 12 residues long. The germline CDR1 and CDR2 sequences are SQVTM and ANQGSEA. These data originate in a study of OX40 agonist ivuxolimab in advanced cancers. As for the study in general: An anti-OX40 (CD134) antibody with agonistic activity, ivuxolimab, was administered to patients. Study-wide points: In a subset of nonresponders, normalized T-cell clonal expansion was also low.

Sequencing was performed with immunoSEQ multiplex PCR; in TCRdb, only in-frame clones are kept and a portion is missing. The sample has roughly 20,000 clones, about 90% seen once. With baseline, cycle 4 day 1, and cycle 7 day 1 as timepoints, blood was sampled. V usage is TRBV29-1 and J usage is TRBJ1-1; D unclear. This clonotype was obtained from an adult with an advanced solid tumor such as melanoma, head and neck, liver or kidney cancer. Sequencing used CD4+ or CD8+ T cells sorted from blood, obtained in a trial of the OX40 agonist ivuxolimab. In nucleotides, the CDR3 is TGCAGCGTTGCGGGAGGGTACACTGAAGCTTTCTTT. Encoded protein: CSVAGGYTEAFF.